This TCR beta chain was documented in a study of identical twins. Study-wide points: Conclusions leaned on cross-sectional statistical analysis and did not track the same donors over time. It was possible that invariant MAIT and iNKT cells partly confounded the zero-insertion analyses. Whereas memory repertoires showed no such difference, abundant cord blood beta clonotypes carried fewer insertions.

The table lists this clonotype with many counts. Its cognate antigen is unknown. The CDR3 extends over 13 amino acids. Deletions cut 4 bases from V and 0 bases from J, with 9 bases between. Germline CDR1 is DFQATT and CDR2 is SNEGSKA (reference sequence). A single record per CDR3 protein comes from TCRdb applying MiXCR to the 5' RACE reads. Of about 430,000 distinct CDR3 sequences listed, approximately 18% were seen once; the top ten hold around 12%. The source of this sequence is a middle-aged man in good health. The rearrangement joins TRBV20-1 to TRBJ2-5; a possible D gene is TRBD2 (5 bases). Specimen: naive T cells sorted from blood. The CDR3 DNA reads TGCAGTGCTATGGACTGGCACCAAGAGACCCAGTACTTC. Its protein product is CSAMDWHQETQYF.